This T cell receptor (beta chain) appears in the sequencing data of a study of blood T cell repertoires in COVID-19. Germline V gene data show CDR1 as SGHKS and CDR2 as YYEKEE (reference sequence). This CDR3 comprises 14 residues. V dropped 0 bases and J dropped 6; count of bases not matched to a gene: 5. The count of this clone is one. As handled by the study authors: Amplification with reference gene primers provided the estimates of nucleated cell counts. The table came from immunoSEQ multiplex PCR; TCRdb's copy has only in-frame clones and leaves some out. V, J and clone size were drawn from that table, and D and trimming were deduced from the DNA. Among 130,000 or so clones, roughly 84% were seen once, and the ten largest hold roughly 3.9%. Those enrolled, adults aged 18 to 89 years, came from about two dozen US areas.

The rearrangement uses TRBV5-5 and TRBJ2-7, with TRBD1 matching 8 bases. Input material: PBMCs or T cells enriched from blood (not recorded which). The TCR comes from a woman in her twenties or thirties who had recovered from COVID-19. The chain's CDR3 is CASSLALTGVEQYF. The CDR3 nucleotides are TGTGCCAGCAGCTTGGCTTTGACAGGGGTCGAGCAGTACTTC.